This TCR beta chain was sequenced during a study of T-cell reconstitution after alpha-beta-depleted transplantation in children. Study outcomes and limitations: Alpha-beta T cells about two months after transplant reportedly derived from several hundred expanded graft clones. At day 60, the high TCRbeta diversity found in some patients originated from recipient T cells and thymic progenitors that had survived.

Remarks on this clonotype: Its antigen is unidentified.

The CDR3 contains 12 residues. Per the germline V gene, CDR1 is ENHRY and CDR2 is SYGVKD. V was pared by 8 bases and J by 2 bases, with 2 bases of the junction left unmatched. Researchers prepared the TCRbeta library using unique molecular identifiers, the study reports. TCRdb called the PCR reads again in MiXCR, with one record for every CDR3 protein. Counted here are 300,000 to 400,000 distinct CDR3 sequences, 15% to 20% occurring once; the ten biggest clones make up around two fifths. The rearrangement links TRBV10-3 to TRBJ2-5, with 7 bases matching TRBD2. This material consisted of PBMCs, mostly from graft donor cells, taken 360 days after TCRalphabeta/CD19-depleted stem cell transplant. The TCR was taken from a male patient aged 2 to 10 who had a stem cell transplant for acute lymphoblastic leukemia, so the T cells may come from the graft donor. Written as DNA, the CDR3 is TGTGCCATCGGGAGGGTTCAAGAGACCCAGTACTTC. The encoded protein is CAIGRVQETQYF.